The 29 T cell receptor beta chains given below trace back to one sample, sequenced in a study of blood T cell repertoires in COVID-19. Libraries were prepared by immunoSEQ multiplex PCR; TCRdb keeps only in-frame clonotypes and omits some of them. The sample yields about 110,000 clones, approximately 90% seen once. Sequenced material: peripheral blood. All receptors derive from a woman of 80 years or more with acute or convalescent COVID-19.

The rearrangement joins TRBV12-3 or TRBV12-4 to TRBJ2-1, with TRBD2 matching over 11 bases. The CDR3 runs to 13 residues. V shed 10 bases and J 7 bases; nucleotides not matched to a gene: 6. The chain's CDR3 is CATKTSGVNEQFF. For the CDR3, the DNA is TGTGCCACCAAGACTAGCGGGGTGAATGAGCAGTTCTTC.

This chain uses TRBV19 with TRBJ2-3; TRBD2 matches at 8 bases. J gave up 2 bases and V 4 bases, and 11 bases lay outside the gene matches. Germline V lookup: CDR1 LNHDA, CDR2 SQIVND (reference sequence). The CDR3 is made up of 17 amino acids. The CDR3 protein is CASSTGTRVRFTDTQYF. The CDR3 DNA reads TGTGCCAGTAGTACTGGGACTAGAGTGCGATTCACAGATACGCAGTATTTT.

This clone showed up just once. This chain joins TRBV5-1 and TRBJ2-3; 8 bases fit TRBD2. This CDR3 spans 14 amino acids. Germline-derived CDR1 and CDR2 are SGHRS and YFSETQ. V shed 7 bases, J shed 3 bases, and the junction held 7 bases outside the gene matches. This CDR3 reads CASSGRGATDTQYF. Written as DNA, the CDR3 is TGCGCCAGCTCCGGGAGGGGGGCTACAGATACGCAGTATTTT. Full variable domain (missing parts from reference TRBV5-1 and TRBJ2-3): KAGVTQTPRYLIKTRGQQVTLSCSPISGHRSVSWYQQTPGQGLQFLFEYFSETQRNKGNFPGRFSGRQFSNSRSEMNVSTLELGDSALYLCASSGRGATDTQYFGPGTRLTVL.

The chain is built from TRBV7-6 and TRBJ2-2; tentatively, D is TRBD2 (5 bases). The V and J ends lost 5 bases and 3 bases respectively, with 16 bases between them. The CDR3 covers 16 residues. Germline V gives CDR1 SGHVS, CDR2 FNYEAQ. CDR3 in amino acids: CASSPRTAGDTGELFF. The CDR3 nucleotides are TGTGCCAGCAGCCCACGGACTGCGGGCGACACCGGGGAGCTGTTTTTT.

The chain is built from TRBV28 and TRBJ1-6; D remains unclear. The CDR3 runs 12 residues. V gave up 6 bases and J gave up 8 bases, with 8 bases separating them. From germline, CDR1 is MDHEN and CDR2 SYDVKM. This chain's CDR3 is CASRTNYSPLHF. The CDR3 DNA is TGTGCCAGCAGGACAAACTATTCACCCCTCCACTTT.

This chain connects TRBV27 to TRBJ2-1; D is undetermined. V was pared by 2 bases and J by 2 bases, with 7 bases between. CDR3 size: 14 residues. Germline CDR1 is MNHEY and CDR2 is SMNVEV (reference sequence). The CDR3 region has the DNA TGTGCCAGCAGTTTACAGTTTGCCTACAATGAGCAGTTCTTC. Encoded protein: CASSLQFAYNEQFF.

The rearrangement joins TRBV12-3 or TRBV12-4 to TRBJ1-2; D unresolved. The CDR3 has 11 amino acids. The V end lost 1 base, the J end lost 5 bases, and 2 bases lay between the germline ends. CDR3 bases: TGTGCCAGCAGTTTAGTATATGGCTACACCTTC. It encodes CASSLVYGYTF.

This clone was seen only once. The chain has TRBV5-5 and TRBJ2-5; a weak D match, TRBD2 (5 bases). Trimming shortened V by 3 bases and J by 4 bases, and 13 bases separated the two germline ends. Germline lookup yields CDR1 SGHKS and CDR2 YYEKEE (reference sequence). The CDR3 is 14 residues long. The CDR3 spells CASSWVRGSETQYF. In nucleotides, the CDR3 is TGTGCCAGCAGCTGGGTCCGAGGGTCAGAGACCCAGTACTTC. The whole variable domain, remainder taken from reference TRBV5-5 and TRBJ2-5, is DAGVTQSPTHLIKTRGQQVTLRCSPISGHKSVSWYQQVLGQGPQFIFQYYEKEERGRGNFPDRFSARQFPNYSSELNVNALLLGDSALYLCASSWVRGSETQYFGPGTRLLVL.

This rearrangement joins TRBV2 to TRBJ1-3; TRBD1 is a possible D gene (6 bases). Germline CDR1 is SNHLY and CDR2 is FYNNEI. This CDR3 has 13 residues. V was pared by 6 bases and J by 0 bases, with 6 bases between. The CDR3 DNA is TGTGCCAGCAGCAGGGGCTCTGGAAACACCATATATTTT. Amino acid sequence: CASSRGSGNTIYF.

This chain uses TRBV6-6 with TRBJ2-7, with no clear D. Germline loops: CDR1 MNHNY, CDR2 SVGAGI (reference sequence). This CDR3 region has 13 residues. V lost 3 bases to trimming and J lost 0 bases, with 6 bases between them. CDR3 nucleotides: TGTGCCAGCAGTTATGGCGGCTCCTACGAGCAGTACTTC. Amino acids: CASSYGGSYEQYF.

This clone was observed a single time. The chain has TRBV6-1 and TRBJ2-2, with TRBD1 matching 9 bases. This CDR3 has 14 residues. V shed 2 bases and J 7 bases; nucleotides not matched to a gene: 2. Germline CDR1 reads MNHNS; CDR2 reads SASEGT. CDR3 nucleotides: TGTGCCAGCAGTGAAACAGGGGGCCTCGGGGAGCTGTTTTTT. Amino acid sequence: CASSETGGLGELFF.

This clone was observed a single time. This chain joins TRBV14 and TRBJ2-3, with 7 positions matching TRBD1. Germline V gene data show CDR1 as SGHDN and CDR2 as FVKESK. The CDR3 loop spans 16 amino acids. V gave up 1 base and J gave up 1 base; unmatched junction bases: 5. The chain's CDR3 is CASSQGNRGRTDTQYF. CDR3 DNA: TGTGCCAGCAGCCAAGGGAACAGGGGTCGCACAGATACGCAGTATTTT.

The genes are TRBV11-2 and TRBJ1-6, with a weak D call TRBD1 (6 bases). Germline-derived CDR1 and CDR2 are SGHAT and FQNNGV. The CDR3 totals 15 residues. V was cut by 5 bases and J by 9 bases, with 17 bases left in between. The chain's CDR3 is CASSSLGGISSPLHF. In DNA form, the CDR3 reads TGTGCCAGCAGCAGCCTAGGGGGTATAAGTTCACCCCTCCACTTT.

The genes are TRBV18 and TRBJ1-5; 8 bases are shared with TRBD1. V trimming: 6 bases; J trimming: 5 bases; junction bases outside the gene matches: 9. The CDR3 has 15 residues. The germline gives CDR1 KGHSH, CDR2 LQKENI. CDR3 coding DNA: TGTGCCAGCTCGCCTTCGGGACAGGAAGATCAGCCCCAGCATTTT. Translation: CASSPSGQEDQPQHF.

The chain is built from TRBV7-3 and TRBJ2-1; 8 bases line up with TRBD1. The ends lost 2 bases at V and 9 bases at J; junction bases unmatched: 12. Looked up from germline, CDR1 is SGHTA and CDR2 is FQGTGA. The CDR3 consists of 16 residues. CDR3 residues: CASSLQQGGNWGEQFF. The CDR3 region has the DNA TGTGCCAGCAGCTTACAACAGGGGGGTAACTGGGGTGAGCAGTTCTTC.

This clone was seen only once. In DNA, the CDR3 is TGTGCCAGTAGTCTAAACAGGGGCTCCTACGAGCAGTACTTC. Translation: CASSLNRGSYEQYF. The chain couples TRBV19 to TRBJ2-7, with 7 bases identical to TRBD1. The J segment lost 0 bases and the V segment lost 5 bases, leaving 4 bases of the junction unmatched. Per the germline V gene, CDR1 is LNHDA and CDR2 is SQIVND (reference sequence). This CDR3 has 14 residues.

This clone was found once. The chain combines TRBV10-3 with TRBJ1-4; D gene uncertain. This CDR3 spans 14 amino acids. Trimming cost V 4 bases and J 8 bases, with 14 bases left between them. Germline V CDR1 and CDR2: ENHRY, SYGVKD. CDR3 coding DNA: TGTGCCATCAGTGCAGGAGGTGTGGGGGAAAAACTGTTTTTT. Its protein product is CAISAGGVGEKLFF.

This clone was seen once. The gene calls are TRBV5-1 and TRBJ2-7; 7 bases align to TRBD1. Germline trimming cut 1 base from V and 0 bases from J; bases unmatched to any gene: 7. Germline V lookup: CDR1 SGHRS, CDR2 YFSETQ. The CDR3 loop spans 16 amino acids. In DNA form, the CDR3 reads TGCGCCAGCAGCTTGACCTGGACAGGCGGCTCCTACGAGCAGTACTTC. The encoded protein is CASSLTWTGGSYEQYF.

The chain uses TRBV23-1 and TRBJ2-6, with 9 bases that match TRBD1. TRBV23-1 is treated as an ORF (open reading frame) with a function not yet certain. V gave up 2 bases and J gave up 3 bases; unmatched junction bases: 5. CDR3 length equals 17 residues. CDR3 region: CASSQLGTGIGANVLTF. For the CDR3, the DNA is TGCGCCAGCAGTCAACTCGGGACAGGGATTGGGGCCAACGTCCTGACTTTC.

The chain recombines TRBV12-2 with TRBJ1-6; TRBD1, the D gene given by the table, was not confirmed from the DNA. TRBV12-2 represents a pseudogene. This CDR3 has 19 amino acids. CDR3 region: CASRLDWSGQPSYNSPLHF. The CDR3, as DNA: TGTGCAAGTCGCTTAGACTGGTCAGGACAGCCCTCCTATAATTCACCCCTCCACTTT.

The gene calls are TRBV4-1 and TRBJ1-2; D remains ambiguous. V dropped 0 bases and J dropped 2 bases, with 10 bases sitting between them. In germline, CDR1 is MGHRA, CDR2 YSYEKL. The CDR3 length is 15 residues. The CDR3 region has the DNA TGCGCCAGCAGCCAAGATCGCCAAGCCAACTATGGCTACACCTTC. It is translated as CASSQDRQANYGYTF.

The chain employs TRBV3-1 (or the pseudogene TRBV3-2) and TRBJ1-4; possibly TRBD1 for D (5 bases). The V end was cut by 3 bases, the J end by 8 bases, with 16 bases between. Germline values: CDR1 LGHDT, CDR2 YNNKEL (reference sequence). The CDR3 has 15 residues. CDR3 bases: TGTGCCAGCAGCCAGACTAGGACAACTAGGGAAAAACTGTTTTTT. It encodes CASSQTRTTREKLFF.

In DNA form, the CDR3 reads TGTGCCAGCAGCCAAAGCTCCTCCTACGAGCAGTACTTC. Its protein product is CASSQSSSYEQYF. J is TRBJ2-7 and V is TRBV3-1 (or the pseudogene TRBV3-2), with D unclear. V was trimmed by 2 bases and J by 0 bases, leaving 5 bases between them. The germline CDR1 and CDR2 sequences are LGHDT and YNNKEL (reference sequence). CDR3 length equals 13 residues.

This chain connects TRBV10-3 to TRBJ1-5, with a tentative D call TRBD1 (6 bases). Trimming cost V 9 bases and J 5 bases, with 14 bases left between them. This CDR3 is 13 amino acids long. CDR1 and CDR2 from the germline V gene are ENHRY and SYGVKD. The DNA of the CDR3 is TGTGCCATTCGACAGGCTTTAGATCAGCCCCAGCATTTT. This gives the protein CAIRQALDQPQHF.

This chain joins TRBV4-1 and TRBJ2-6, with TRBD2 as a possible D gene (5 bases). This CDR3 is built from 15 residues. V was clipped by 4 bases and J by 2 bases, with 9 bases between them. Germline lookup yields CDR1 MGHRA and CDR2 YSYEKL. CDR3 coding DNA: TGCGCCAGCAGCCGAGACGGGGCTGGGGCCAACGTCCTGACTTTC. It yields the protein CASSRDGAGANVLTF.

The chain combines TRBV30 with TRBJ1-5; the D is unclear. Trimming removed 1 base at V and 4 bases at J, with 8 bases between. CDR1 is GTSNPN and CDR2 is SVGIG in the germline V gene (reference sequence). This CDR3 contains 13 residues. The CDR3 region is CAWSDFLNQPQHF. The DNA of the CDR3 is TGTGCCTGGAGTGACTTCCTGAATCAGCCCCAGCATTTT.

This chain uses TRBV6-5 with TRBJ1-5, with D tentatively TRBD1 (6 bases). V lost 10 bases and J lost 6, with 13 bases in between. This CDR3 comprises 12 residues. Germline lookup yields CDR1 MNHEY and CDR2 SVGAGI. The CDR3: CATQGLSQPQHF. As DNA, the CDR3 is TGTGCCACACAGGGATTATCTCAGCCCCAGCATTTT.

This chain connects TRBV10-2 to TRBJ2-5; 8 bases map to TRBD2. The germline V gene encodes CDR1 WSHSY and CDR2 SAAADI. This CDR3 comprises 18 residues. The ends lost 7 bases at V and 4 bases at J; junction bases unmatched: 20. CDR3 amino acids: CASTRSGFGRGATETQYF. In nucleotides, the CDR3 is TGCGCCAGCACCAGATCGGGGTTCGGGCGGGGGGCGACAGAGACCCAGTACTTC.

The rearrangement links TRBV3-1 (or the pseudogene TRBV3-2) to TRBJ2-7; D might be TRBD1 (8 bases). CDR3 length: 15 residues. Germline V gives CDR1 LGHDT, CDR2 YNNKEL (reference sequence). V was pared by 5 bases and J by 1 base, with 15 bases between. The CDR3 sequence: CASSNTGGGSYEQYF. CDR3 nucleotides: TGTGCCAGCAGCAACACAGGGGGGGGATCCTACGAGCAGTACTTC.